This TCR beta chain was obtained from a study of a mutant IDH1 vaccine in newly diagnosed glioma. Study-wide background: Treated patients, averaging roughly 40 years, were about 60% male and about 38% female.

With respect to this clone: Its antigen is not known.

Regarding time point: week 47, end of study. Alongside topical imiquimod, each dose of vaccine comprised 300 ug of mutant IDH1 20-mer peptide. The CDR3 loop spans 13 amino acids. V lost 2 bases, J lost 4 bases, and 9 bases lay in between. Per germline, CDR1 MNHNY and CDR2 SVGAGI (reference sequence). TCRdb's copy holds only in-frame clones and misses some; the assay was immunoSEQ multiplex PCR. The data contain some 40,000 clones, about 75% of them singletons. The sample in question was PBMCs, obtained from a glioma patient whose treatment included an IDH1 peptide vaccine. The TCR originated in a man aged 40-49 years with glioma. The V call is TRBV6-6, the J call TRBJ2-7; TRBD2 might be the D (6 bases). The CDR3 region has the DNA TGTGCCAGCAGTTACGCGGGACGTTACGAGCAGTACTTC. Encoded protein: CASSYAGRYEQYF.